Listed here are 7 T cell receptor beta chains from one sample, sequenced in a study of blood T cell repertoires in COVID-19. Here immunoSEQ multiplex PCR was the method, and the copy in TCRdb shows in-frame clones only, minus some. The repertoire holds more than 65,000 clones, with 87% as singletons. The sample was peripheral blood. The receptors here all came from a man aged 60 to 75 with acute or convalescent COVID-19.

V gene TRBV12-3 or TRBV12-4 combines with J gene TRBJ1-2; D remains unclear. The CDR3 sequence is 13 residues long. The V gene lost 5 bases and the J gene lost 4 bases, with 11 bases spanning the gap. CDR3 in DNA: TGTGCCAGCAGTCCGCAGGCTCCCTATGGCTACACCTTC. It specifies CASSPQAPYGYTF.

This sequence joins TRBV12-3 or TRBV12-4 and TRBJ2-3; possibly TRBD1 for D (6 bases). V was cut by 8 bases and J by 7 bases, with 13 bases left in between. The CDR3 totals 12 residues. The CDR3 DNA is TGTGCCAGCGGGGGCTCAGAGAATACGCAGTATTTT. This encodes CASGGSENTQYF.

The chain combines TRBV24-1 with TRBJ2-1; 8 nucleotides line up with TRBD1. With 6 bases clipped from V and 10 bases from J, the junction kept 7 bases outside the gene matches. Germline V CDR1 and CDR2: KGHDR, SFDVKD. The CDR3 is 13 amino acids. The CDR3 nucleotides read TGTGCCACCAGTCGGACAAGGGACAGGGAGCAGTTCTTC. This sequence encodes CATSRTRDREQFF.

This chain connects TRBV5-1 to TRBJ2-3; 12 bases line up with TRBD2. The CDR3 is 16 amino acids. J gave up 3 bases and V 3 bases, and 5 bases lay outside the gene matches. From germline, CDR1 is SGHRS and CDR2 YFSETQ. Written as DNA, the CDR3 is TGCGCCAGCAGCTCGGGGCTAGCGGGGGGGACAGATACGCAGTATTTT. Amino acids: CASSSGLAGGTDTQYF.

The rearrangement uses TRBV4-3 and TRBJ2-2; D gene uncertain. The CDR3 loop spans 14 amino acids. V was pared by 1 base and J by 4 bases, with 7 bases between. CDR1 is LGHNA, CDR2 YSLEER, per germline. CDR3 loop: CASSQASSTGELFF. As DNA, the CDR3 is TGCGCCAGCAGCCAAGCGTCCAGCACCGGGGAGCTGTTTTTT.

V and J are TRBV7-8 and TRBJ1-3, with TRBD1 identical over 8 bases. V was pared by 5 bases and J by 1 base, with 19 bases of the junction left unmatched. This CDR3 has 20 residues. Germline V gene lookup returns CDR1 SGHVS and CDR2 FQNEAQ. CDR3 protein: CASSPPPRQGRARSGNTIYF. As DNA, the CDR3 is TGTGCCAGCAGCCCGCCCCCAAGACAGGGGAGGGCGAGATCTGGAAACACCATATATTTT.

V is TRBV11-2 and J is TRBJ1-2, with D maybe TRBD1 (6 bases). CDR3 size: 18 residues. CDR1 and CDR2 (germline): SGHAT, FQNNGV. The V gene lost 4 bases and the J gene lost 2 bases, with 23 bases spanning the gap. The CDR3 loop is CASSWTRTVSSFNYGYTF. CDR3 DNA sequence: TGTGCCAGCAGCTGGACAAGGACAGTCAGTTCTTTCAACTATGGCTACACCTTC.